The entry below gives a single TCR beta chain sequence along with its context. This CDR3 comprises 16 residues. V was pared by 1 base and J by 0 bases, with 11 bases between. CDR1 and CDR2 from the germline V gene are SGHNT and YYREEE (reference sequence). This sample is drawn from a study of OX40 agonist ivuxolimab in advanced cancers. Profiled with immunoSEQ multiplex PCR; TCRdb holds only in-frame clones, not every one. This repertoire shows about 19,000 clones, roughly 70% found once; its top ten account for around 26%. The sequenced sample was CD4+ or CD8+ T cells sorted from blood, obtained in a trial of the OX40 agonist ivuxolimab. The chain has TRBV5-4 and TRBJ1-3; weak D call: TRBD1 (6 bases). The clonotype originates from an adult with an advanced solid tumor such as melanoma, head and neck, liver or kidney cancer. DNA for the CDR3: TGTGCCAGCAGCTTGAGTTCGGACAGCTCTGGAAACACCATATATTTT. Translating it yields CASSLSSDSSGNTIYF.